These 14 T cell receptor beta chains were sequenced from one sample in a study of PD-L1 blockade in urothelial cancer. Produced via immunoSEQ multiplex PCR; TCRdb's table is partial and in-frame only. The sample holds 70,000 or so clones; under 90% are singletons and the top ten take 4% to 5%. This specimen consisted of PBMCs, obtained around atezolizumab (anti-PD-L1) treatment. These receptor sequences come from a man aged 70-80 years with urothelial cancer.

This chain uses TRBV28 with TRBJ1-5, with a possible D match to TRBD1 (6 bases). V lost 6 bases, J lost 4 bases, and 25 bases lay in between. Germline CDR1 MDHEN, CDR2 SYDVKM. CDR3 length: 18 amino acids. The CDR3 nucleotides are TGTGCCAGCAGACCAGCCCCAGCCTTTCAGGGGATTAATCAGCCCCAGCATTTT. Translation gives CASRPAPAFQGINQPQHF.

This chain joins TRBV2 and TRBJ2-1; 7 positions match TRBD1. V trimming: 2 bases; J trimming: 7 bases; junction bases outside the gene matches: 8. The CDR3 is 15 residues long. In germline, CDR1 is SNHLY, CDR2 FYNNEI. CDR3 region: CASSEIAGGTNEQFF. CDR3 bases: TGTGCCAGCAGTGAAATCGCAGGGGGAACTAATGAGCAGTTCTTC.

The chain employs TRBV7-2 and TRBJ2-1; tentatively, D is TRBD2 (5 bases). Trimming pared 1 base from V and 1 base from J, leaving 11 bases between. In germline, CDR1 is SGHTA, CDR2 FQGNSA. CDR3 length equals 16 residues. The CDR3 sequence is CASSLGGTRSYNEQFF. The CDR3 DNA reads as TGTGCCAGCAGCTTAGGTGGAACTAGATCCTACAATGAGCAGTTCTTC. Full variable domain (outside the CDR3, taken from reference TRBV7-2 and TRBJ2-1): GAGVSQSPSNKVTEKGKDVELRCDPISGHTALYWYRQSLGQGLEFLIYFQGNSAPDKSGLPSDRFSAERTGGSVSTLTIQRTQQEDSAVYLCASSLGGTRSYNEQFFGPGTRLTVL.

CDR3 loop: CASSFGTGVGNTIYF. Here the CDR3 DNA reads TGTGCCAGCAGCTTTGGCACAGGGGTAGGAAACACCATATATTTT. The V call is TRBV5-6, the J call TRBJ1-3; 7 nucleotides agree with TRBD1. The CDR3 has 15 amino acids. Germline lookup yields CDR1 SGHDT and CDR2 YYEEEE. Trimming at V came to 2 bases and at J to 4 bases, leaving 6 bases not matched to a gene.

This rearrangement joins TRBV4-1 to TRBJ2-2; a possible D gene is TRBD2 (5 bases). Deletions cut 3 bases from V and 1 base from J, with 9 bases between. CDR1 is MGHRA and CDR2 is YSYEKL in the germline V gene. The CDR3 has 15 amino acids. CDR3 nucleotides: TGCGCCAGCAGCCAGACGACTAAGAACACCGGGGAGCTGTTTTTT. The encoded protein is CASSQTTKNTGELFF.

This clone is a singleton in its sample. The chain carries TRBV28 and TRBJ2-2; the match to TRBD1 covers 8 bases. Germline loops: CDR1 MDHEN, CDR2 SYDVKM. V was clipped by 5 bases and J by 5 bases; unmatched bases: 7. The CDR3 runs 15 residues. CDR3 region: CASSHRQGYTGELFF. The CDR3 DNA follows: TGTGCCAGCAGTCACCGACAGGGGTATACCGGGGAGCTGTTTTTT.

The V call is TRBV7-3, the J call TRBJ2-1; the match to TRBD2 covers 10 bases. The V and J ends lost 5 bases and 8 bases, in that order; junction bases with no gene match: 6. The CDR3 totals 14 residues. Germline CDR1 SGHTA, CDR2 FQGTGA. The CDR3 DNA sequence: TGTGCCAGCAGCAAAACTAGCGGGGTAGATGAGCAGTTCTTC. The encoded protein is CASSKTSGVDEQFF.

The V gene is TRBV7-9, the J gene TRBJ2-5, with 8 bases aligning to TRBD2. Germline CDR1 is SEHNR and CDR2 is FQNEAQ (reference sequence). This CDR3 region has 14 residues. The trim removed 1 base at V and 5 bases at J, leaving 3 bases unmatched. CDR3 sequence reads: CASSLESGSETQYF. CDR3 DNA sequence: TGTGCCAGCAGCTTAGAGAGCGGGAGCGAGACCCAGTACTTC.

The chain links TRBV19 to TRBJ2-1; 7 bases map to TRBD1. The CDR3 length is 15 residues. V dropped 2 bases and J dropped 2; count of bases not matched to a gene: 3. Germline assignment: CDR1 LNHDA and CDR2 SQIVND (reference sequence). The CDR3 sequence: CASSIKGQTYNEQFF. In DNA form, the CDR3 reads TGTGCCAGTAGTATAAAGGGACAGACCTACAATGAGCAGTTCTTC. Based on the CDR3 plus reference TRBV19 and TRBJ2-1, the full variable domain is DGGITQSPKYLFRKEGQNVTLSCEQNLNHDAMYWYRQDPGQGLRLIYYSQIVNDFQKGDIAEGYSVSREKKESFPLTVTSAQKNPTAFYLCASSIKGQTYNEQFFGPGTRLTVL.

The V and J genes are TRBV28 and TRBJ1-1; no firm D call. The CDR3 covers 12 residues. Germline values: CDR1 MDHEN, CDR2 SYDVKM. V lost 3 bases to trimming and J lost 7 bases, with 9 bases between them. DNA of the CDR3: TGTGCCAGCAGTTTGCTGGGAGTTGAAGCTTTCTTT. It codes for CASSLLGVEAFF.

There are a few counts of this clone. The rearrangement joins TRBV5-1 to TRBJ2-7; 7 bases match TRBD1. Germline values: CDR1 SGHRS, CDR2 YFSETQ. Trimming took 7 bases from V and 2 from J; bases not matched to a gene: 9. This CDR3 is 14 amino acids long. CDR3 residues: CASSPGQPTYEQYF. As DNA, the CDR3 is TGCGCCAGCTCGCCGGGACAGCCTACCTACGAGCAGTACTTC. The full variable domain, in which reference TRBV5-1 and TRBJ2-7 provide the parts outside the CDR3, is KAGVTQTPRYLIKTRGQQVTLSCSPISGHRSVSWYQQTPGQGLQFLFEYFSETQRNKGNFPGRFSGRQFSNSRSEMNVSTLELGDSALYLCASSPGQPTYEQYFGPGTRLTVT.

V is TRBV25-1 and J is TRBJ1-1, with a possible D match to TRBD1 (5 bases). This CDR3 comprises 13 residues. V was trimmed by 7 bases and J by 4 bases, leaving 13 bases between them. CDR1 and CDR2 from the germline V gene are MGHDK and SYGVNS. The CDR3 protein is CASIEGEGTEAFF. As DNA, the CDR3 is TGTGCCAGCATCGAAGGGGAGGGCACTGAAGCTTTCTTT.

This clone was observed a single time. This chain links TRBV19 with TRBJ1-2, with D tentatively TRBD1 (5 bases). The CDR3 runs to 13 residues. The V and J ends lost 3 bases and 8 bases respectively, with 13 bases between them. Germline V CDR1 and CDR2: LNHDA, SQIVND (reference sequence). CDR3 nucleotide sequence: TGTGCCAGTAGTATTCGAGCAGGGTTCGGCTACACCTTC. Translated: CASSIRAGFGYTF.

This chain joins TRBV5-1 and TRBJ2-1; TRBD1 is a possible D gene (6 bases). The CDR3 spans 17 residues. V lost 0 bases to trimming and J lost 0 bases, with 13 bases between them. The germline CDR1 and CDR2 sequences are SGHRS and YFSETQ. The CDR3: CASSLAAGASSYNEQFF. CDR3 bases: TGCGCCAGCAGCTTGGCCGCAGGGGCGAGCTCCTACAATGAGCAGTTCTTC.